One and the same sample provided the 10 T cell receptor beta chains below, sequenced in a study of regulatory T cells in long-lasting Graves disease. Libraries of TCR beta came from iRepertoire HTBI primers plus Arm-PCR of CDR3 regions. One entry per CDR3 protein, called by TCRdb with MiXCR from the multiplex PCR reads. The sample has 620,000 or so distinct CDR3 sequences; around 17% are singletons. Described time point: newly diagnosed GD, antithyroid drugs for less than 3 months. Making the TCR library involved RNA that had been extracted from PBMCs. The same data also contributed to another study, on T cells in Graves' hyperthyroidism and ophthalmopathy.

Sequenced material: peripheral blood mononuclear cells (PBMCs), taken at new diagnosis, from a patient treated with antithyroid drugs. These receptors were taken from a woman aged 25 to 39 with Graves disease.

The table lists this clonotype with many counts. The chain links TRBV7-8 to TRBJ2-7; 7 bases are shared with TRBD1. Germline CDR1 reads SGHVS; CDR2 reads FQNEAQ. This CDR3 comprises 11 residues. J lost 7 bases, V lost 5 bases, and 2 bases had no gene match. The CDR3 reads CASSPTGEQYF. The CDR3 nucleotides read TGTGCCAGCAGCCCGACAGGGGAGCAGTACTTC. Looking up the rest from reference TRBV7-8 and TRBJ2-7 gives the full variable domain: GAGVSQSPRYKVAKRGQDVALRCDPISGHVSLFWYQQALGQGPEFLTYFQNEAQLDKSGLPSDRFFAERPEGSVSTLKIQRTQQEDSAVYLCASSPTGEQYFGPGTRLTVT.

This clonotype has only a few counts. In DNA form, the CDR3 reads TGCAGTGCCCCCATGGCGGGACAGGGGGCAAAGAAACTGTTTTTT. Translated, it gives CSAPMAGQGAKKLFF. The chain uses TRBV20-1 and TRBJ1-4; 12 bases match TRBD1. V trimming: 6 bases; J trimming: 11 bases; junction bases outside the gene matches: 13. The CDR3 runs to 15 residues. Germline assignment: CDR1 DFQATT and CDR2 SNEGSKA (reference sequence).

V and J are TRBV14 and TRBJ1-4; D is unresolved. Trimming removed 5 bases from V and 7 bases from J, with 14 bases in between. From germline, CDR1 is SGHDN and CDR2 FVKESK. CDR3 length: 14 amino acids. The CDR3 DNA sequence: TGTGCCAGCAGCTCCCTTGGGCGCAGTGAAAAACTGTTTTTT. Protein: CASSSLGRSEKLFF.

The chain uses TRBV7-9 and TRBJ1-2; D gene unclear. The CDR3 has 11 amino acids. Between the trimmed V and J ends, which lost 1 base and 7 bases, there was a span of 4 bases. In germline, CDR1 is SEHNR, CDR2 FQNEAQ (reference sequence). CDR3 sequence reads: CASSLESGYTF. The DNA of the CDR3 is TGTGCCAGCAGCTTAGAAAGTGGCTACACCTTC.

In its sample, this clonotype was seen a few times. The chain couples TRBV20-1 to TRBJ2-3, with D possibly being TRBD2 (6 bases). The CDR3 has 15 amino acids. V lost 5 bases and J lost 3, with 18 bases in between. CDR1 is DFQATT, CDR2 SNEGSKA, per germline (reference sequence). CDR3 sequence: CSAQTLSGRTDTQYF. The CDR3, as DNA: TGCAGTGCTCAAACCCTATCCGGGAGAACAGATACGCAGTATTTT.

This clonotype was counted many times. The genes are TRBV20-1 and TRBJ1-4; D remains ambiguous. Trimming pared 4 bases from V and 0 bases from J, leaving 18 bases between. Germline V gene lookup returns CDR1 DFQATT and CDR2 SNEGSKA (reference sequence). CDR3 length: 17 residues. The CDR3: CSATRGSVAATNEKLFF. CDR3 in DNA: TGCAGTGCTACGCGGGGTTCAGTGGCCGCAACTAATGAAAAACTGTTTTTT.

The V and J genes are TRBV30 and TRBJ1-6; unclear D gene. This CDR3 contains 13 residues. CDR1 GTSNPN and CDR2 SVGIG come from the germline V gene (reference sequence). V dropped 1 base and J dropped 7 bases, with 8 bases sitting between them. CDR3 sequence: CAWSGQVNSPLHF. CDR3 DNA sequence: TGTGCCTGGAGTGGCCAGGTCAATTCACCCCTCCACTTT.

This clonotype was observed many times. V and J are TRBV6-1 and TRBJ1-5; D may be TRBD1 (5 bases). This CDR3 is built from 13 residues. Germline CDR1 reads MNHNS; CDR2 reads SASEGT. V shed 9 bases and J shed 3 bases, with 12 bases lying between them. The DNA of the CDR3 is TGTGCCAGTACACCGGACAACAATCAGCCCCAGCATTTT. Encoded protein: CASTPDNNQPQHF.

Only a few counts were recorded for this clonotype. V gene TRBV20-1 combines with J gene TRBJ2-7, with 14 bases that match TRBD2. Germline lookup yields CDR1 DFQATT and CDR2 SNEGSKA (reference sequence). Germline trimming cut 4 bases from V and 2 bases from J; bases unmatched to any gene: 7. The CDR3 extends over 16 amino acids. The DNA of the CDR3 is TGCAGTGCTACAAGCCCGGGACTAGCGGGAGCCTACGAGCAGTACTTC. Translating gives CSATSPGLAGAYEQYF.

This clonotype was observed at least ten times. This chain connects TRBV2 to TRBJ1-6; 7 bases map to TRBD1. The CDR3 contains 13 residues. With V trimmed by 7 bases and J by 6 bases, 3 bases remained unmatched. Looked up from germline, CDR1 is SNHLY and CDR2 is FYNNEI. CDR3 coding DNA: TGTGCCAGCAAAAGGGGGCTTAATTCACCCCTCCACTTT. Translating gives CASKRGLNSPLHF.